Presented here are 21 T cell receptor beta chains from one specimen sequenced in a study of CD8+CD57+ T cells in acquired aplastic anemia. CDR3 and TCR beta VDJ profiling relied on genomic DNA as the template. Using its own MiXCR run on the reads, TCRdb lists one record per CDR3 protein. The sample carries about 160,000 distinct CDR3 sequences, about 48% recorded once. What was sequenced was sorted CD4+, CD8+, or CD8+CD57+ T cells (not recorded which) from PBMCs. The source of these receptors is a human donor in good health.

The genes are TRBV10-3 and TRBJ1-5; D is unclear. Germline V lookup: CDR1 ENHRY, CDR2 SYGVKD. The length of the CDR3 is 17 residues. The ends were cut back, 5 bases at V and 0 bases at J, with 17 bases in the middle. In DNA, the CDR3 is TGTGCCATCAGTTTCGGACCGGACCGGAGTAGCAATCAGCCCCAGCATTTT. Translating it yields CAISFGPDRSSNQPQHF.

The gene calls are TRBV25-1 and TRBJ2-2, with TRBD1 matching 8 bases. Germline trimming cut 5 bases from V and 6 bases from J; bases unmatched to any gene: 8. There are 15 residues in the CDR3. The germline CDR1 and CDR2 sequences are MGHDK and SYGVNS. The CDR3 DNA is TGTGCCAGCAGTCCCCCGGACAGGGACGCCGGGGAGCTGTTTTTT. This translates into CASSPPDRDAGELFF.

The chain couples TRBV19 to TRBJ2-7; D not resolved. Germline V gene lookup returns CDR1 LNHDA and CDR2 SQIVND (reference sequence). Trimming took 7 bases from V and 0 from J, leaving 13 bases between them. This CDR3 has 14 residues. The CDR3 reads CASTGSWPSYEQYF. The CDR3 DNA is TGTGCCAGTACAGGCAGTTGGCCCTCCTACGAGCAGTACTTC.

CDR3 DNA: TGTGCCACCAGCCTCTGGAGGGGAAACACCATATATTTT. As protein: CATSLWRGNTIYF. The rearrangement links TRBV15 to TRBJ1-3; D not certain. V was clipped by 5 bases and J by 4 bases, with 9 bases between them. This CDR3 contains 13 residues. Germline V gives CDR1 LNHNV, CDR2 YYDKDF (reference sequence).

This clonotype came up many times. This chain uses TRBV9 with TRBJ2-3; D is undetermined. The CDR3 has 13 residues. V was shortened by 4 bases and J by 2 bases, with 8 bases between the two germline ends. Germline assignment: CDR1 SGDLS and CDR2 YYNGEE. The CDR3 sequence is CASSTSLTDTQYF. In DNA form, the CDR3 reads TGTGCCAGCAGCACCTCCCTCACAGATACGCAGTATTTT.

This chain joins TRBV27 and TRBJ2-3; a possible D gene is TRBD2 (5 bases). The CDR3 is 15 residues long. V gave up 2 bases and J gave up 2 bases, with 11 bases separating them. Germline assignment: CDR1 MNHEY and CDR2 SMNVEV (reference sequence). CDR3 nucleotides: TGTGCCAGCAGTTTAAGCGGAACAACCACAGATACGCAGTATTTT. Residues: CASSLSGTTTDTQYF.

The genes are TRBV2 and TRBJ1-4; TRBD1 matches 7 bases. The CDR3 has 14 amino acids. The trim removed 3 bases at V and 5 bases at J, leaving 3 bases unmatched. Per the germline V gene, CDR1 is SNHLY and CDR2 is FYNNEI. CDR3 coding DNA: TGTGCCAGCAGTGAGGAGACAGGGAATGAAAAACTGTTTTTT. Amino acids: CASSEETGNEKLFF.

V usage is TRBV20-1 and J usage is TRBJ1-1; D unresolved. Trimming removed 6 bases at V and 8 bases at J, with 16 bases between. Germline V gives CDR1 DFQATT, CDR2 SNEGSKA (reference sequence). The CDR3 totals 12 residues. The CDR3 region is CSAKRVGTEAFF. The CDR3 coding sequence is TGCAGTGCCAAACGGGTGGGAACCGAAGCTTTCTTT.

The gene calls are TRBV20-1 and TRBJ2-7; 12 positions agree with TRBD2. CDR3 length: 15 amino acids. CDR1 is DFQATT and CDR2 is SNEGSKA in the germline V gene (reference sequence). J was trimmed by 0 bases and V by 5 bases; bases with no gene match: 5. CDR3 amino acids: CSASGLAGSSYEQYF. CDR3 coding DNA: TGCAGTGCTTCGGGACTAGCGGGCAGCTCCTACGAGCAGTACTTC.

This clonotype has a handful of counts. The gene calls are TRBV28 and TRBJ2-7; the match to TRBD1 covers 7 bases. This CDR3 has 15 residues. Germline lookup yields CDR1 MDHEN and CDR2 SYDVKM. V shed 2 bases, J shed 0 bases, and the junction held 4 bases outside the gene matches. The DNA for the CDR3 is TGTGCCAGCAGTTTACGGACAGGACTCTCCTACGAGCAGTACTTC. Translating gives CASSLRTGLSYEQYF. The full variable domain, completed using reference TRBV28 and TRBJ2-7, is DVKVTQSSRYLVKRTGEKVFLECVQDMDHENMFWYRQDPGLGLRLIYFSYDVKMKEKGDIPEGYSVSREKKERFSLILESASTNQTSMYLCASSLRTGLSYEQYFGPGTRLTVT.

This clonotype was recorded many times. The chain links TRBV20-1 to TRBJ2-5, with D possibly being TRBD1 (6 bases). Germline values: CDR1 DFQATT, CDR2 SNEGSKA (reference sequence). V was trimmed by 3 bases and J by 4 bases, leaving 12 bases between them. This CDR3 is built from 13 residues. In DNA form, the CDR3 reads TGCAGTGCTAGTTTTGGACAGAGAGAGACCCAGTACTTC. It is translated as CSASFGQRETQYF.

The chain joins TRBV20-1 to TRBJ1-1, with D possibly TRBD1 on 5 matching bases. V was pared by 5 bases and J by 0 bases, with 10 bases between. CDR3 length: 13 amino acids. Per the germline V gene, CDR1 is DFQATT and CDR2 is SNEGSKA (reference sequence). CDR3 in amino acids: CSAVDKMNTEAFF. CDR3 sequence (DNA): TGCAGTGCTGTGGACAAGATGAACACTGAAGCTTTCTTT.

This chain joins TRBV7-2 and TRBJ2-6; no definite D call. The V end lost 4 bases, the J end lost 0 bases, and 7 bases lay between the germline ends. This CDR3 has 15 residues. Germline V lookup: CDR1 SGHTA, CDR2 FQGNSA. CDR3 in amino acids: CASSSRNSGANVLTF. The CDR3 DNA follows: TGTGCCAGCAGCTCACGGAACTCTGGGGCCAACGTCCTGACTTTC.

V is TRBV2 and J is TRBJ2-1; a weak D match, TRBD2 (5 bases). Germline V gives CDR1 SNHLY, CDR2 FYNNEI. Trimming shortened V by 0 bases and J by 9 bases, and 9 bases separated the two germline ends. This CDR3 region has 13 residues. The CDR3 loop is CASSEARVGEQFF. The CDR3 region has the DNA TGTGCCAGCAGTGAAGCGCGGGTGGGTGAGCAGTTCTTC.

CDR3 bases: TGTGCCAGTAGTTGGGCTAGCGAAAAAGAGACCCAGTACTTC. It encodes CASSWASEKETQYF. The V and J genes are TRBV19 and TRBJ2-5; the D gene is possibly TRBD2 (6 bases). The CDR3 is made up of 14 amino acids. V dropped 5 bases and J dropped 3 bases, with 13 bases sitting between them. Per the germline V gene, CDR1 is LNHDA and CDR2 is SQIVND (reference sequence). Full variable domain (outside the CDR3, taken from reference TRBV19 and TRBJ2-5): DGGITQSPKYLFRKEGQNVTLSCEQNLNHDAMYWYRQDPGQGLRLIYYSQIVNDFQKGDIAEGYSVSREKKESFPLTVTSAQKNPTAFYLCASSWASEKETQYFGPGTRLLVL.

The chain combines TRBV7-6 with TRBJ2-7; no firm D call. The V and J ends lost 3 bases and 4 bases respectively, with 13 bases between them. CDR1 is SGHVS, CDR2 FNYEAQ, per germline. CDR3 size: 14 residues. The CDR3 bases are TGTGCCAGCAGCTTGGCATTCGGGTCTTACGAGCAGTACTTC. Protein: CASSLAFGSYEQYF.

This clonotype was observed at least ten times. The V gene is TRBV7-2, the J gene TRBJ1-5, with D possibly TRBD1 on 5 matching bases. The V gene lost 5 bases and the J gene lost 4 bases, with 9 bases spanning the gap. There are 13 residues in the CDR3. Germline CDR1 and CDR2: SGHTA and FQGNSA. As DNA, the CDR3 is TGTGCCAGCAGCCTCCGGGGGAATCAGCCCCAGCATTTT. Protein sequence: CASSLRGNQPQHF.

This clonotype has ten or more counts. The chain is built from TRBV2 and TRBJ1-2; the match to TRBD1 covers 7 bases. CDR3 length equals 14 residues. The trim removed 7 bases at V and 2 bases at J, leaving 7 bases unmatched. CDR1 SNHLY and CDR2 FYNNEI come from the germline V gene. The CDR3 nucleotides read TGTGCCAGCAAACCAGGGGGGTGGAACTATGGCTACACCTTC. Its protein product is CASKPGGWNYGYTF.

The genes are TRBV12-3 or TRBV12-4 and TRBJ2-7, with D perhaps matching TRBD2 (6 bases). V was cut by 3 bases and J by 2 bases, with 29 bases left in between. This CDR3 region has 20 residues. For the CDR3, the DNA is TGTGCCAGCAGTTTCTTCGCCCCAAAACCAGGGAGGCGGGAAGCCTACGAGCAGTACTTC. It encodes CASSFFAPKPGRREAYEQYF.

This clonotype was seen many times. This chain links TRBV20-1 with TRBJ2-7, with a tentative D call TRBD2 (6 bases). The CDR3 spans 16 residues. Trimming cost V 3 bases and J 1 base, with 19 bases left between them. Germline V gene lookup returns CDR1 DFQATT and CDR2 SNEGSKA (reference sequence). In DNA, the CDR3 is TGCAGTGCTAGCGCGGGACTTTACCAAGGGTCCTACGAGCAGTACTTC. It translates to CSASAGLYQGSYEQYF.

This clonotype was seen ten or more times. The rearrangement uses TRBV12-3 or TRBV12-4 and TRBJ2-7, with D uncertain. CDR3 length equals 15 residues. The V and J ends lost 3 bases and 2 bases respectively, with 14 bases between them. In nucleotides, the CDR3 is TGTGCCAGCAGTTTTGCCCAGAATCCTCCCTACGAGCAGTACTTC. It yields the protein CASSFAQNPPYEQYF.